This T cell receptor (beta chain) was captured in a study of human T cells and chemical hapten exposure. This clonotype was found a few times. The CDR3 contains 13 residues. The V gene's germline CDR1 is MNHEY and CDR2 SVGEGT. The ends were cut back, 7 bases at V and 5 bases at J, with 12 bases in the middle. MiXCR, run by TCRdb on the RACE reads, gives a single entry per CDR3 protein. The sample holds approximately 110,000 distinct CDR3 sequences, 30% to 35% seen once. Time point given: patch test 3, about 24 weeks after DPC sensitization. Treatment indicated: therapeutic diphenylcyclopropenone sensitization with weekly scalp DPC.

Sequencing was performed on whole blood, taken in connection with sensitization to the hapten diphenylcyclopropenone (DPC). The TCR was taken from a man aged 40-49 years with alopecia areata. Some clones in this sample may be carry-over from other donors' samples. The gene calls are TRBV6-2 or TRBV6-3 and TRBJ1-5, with D possibly TRBD1 on 5 matching bases. The CDR3 bases are TGTGCCAGCACCACGGGGGGGTATCAGCCCCAGCATTTT. It specifies CASTTGGYQPQHF.